This TCR beta chain came from a study of cytomegalovirus exposure and HLA in healthy donors (dated by TCRdb to 2017 to 2019). With respect to the entire study: According to a later analysis, one platform produced both the roughly 120 validation repertoires and the 666 repertoires of the first cohort. The study was designed to test whether signatures of past pathogen exposure could be identified by cataloging public T cell receptors. High-throughput TCR immunosequencing, statistical association of individual TCRs with disease status, and machine learning were combined to predict cytomegalovirus infection status. Along with the roughly 670-subject first cohort, a separate validation cohort of over a hundred different subjects was used. The research as a whole found: While some public TCRs were present in many individuals, most TCR sequences turned up only very rarely across donors. The authors suggested that the approach could potentially be extended to other disease states and immunological phenotypes. Cytomegalovirus status was reported to be diagnosed by the classifier with high specificity and sensitivity in both the original and validation cohorts. The validation cohort had no HLA typing available for a later analysis, so co-occurrence within that cohort was assessed over all 130 or so repertoires. Subsequent analysis determined that TCRs grouped into clusters in the first cohort also showed a tendency toward co-occurrence across the 90 to 150 validation repertoires, and 85% to 95% of cluster scores exceeded 0. A few of the identified cytomegalovirus-associated TCR beta chains were confirmed in vitro to be specific for cytomegalovirus antigens. The study listed approximately 150 TCR beta chains as associated with cytomegalovirus.

Donors formed part of the validation cohort, which comprised 120 subjects and was distinct from the first cohort of 550 to 850 subjects. To prepare the library, the immunoSEQ multiplex PCR assay was applied. Processing in the source paper ran as follows. A statistical classification framework was built for diagnosing cytomegalovirus status from the catalog of TCR beta chain sequences. Held by TCRdb, this immuneACCESS table contains in-frame sequences only and omits some clones. Under half of the omission traces to an unresolved V gene where checked; the cause of the rest is unknown. V, J and clone size derive from that table, while D and trimming were established from the DNA sequence. Here the sample has around 70,000 clones; about 93% occur a single time. The ten largest clones add up to approximately 2% of the sample. Notes on this clone: It lacks a known antigen. Base quality data are lacking; no much larger clone is found one base away.

The germline V gene yields SGHVS for CDR1 and FNYEAQ for CDR2. There are 15 amino acids in the CDR3, from cysteine to phenylalanine inclusive. The read is trimmed to its CDR3 DNA, 45 bases read in frame from base 1. The germline ends are 12 bases apart after V is trimmed by 5 bases and J by 2 bases. Recombination linked TRBV7-6 to TRBJ2-2, with TRBD1 perhaps the D gene, on 6 matching bases. The source of this sequence is a woman under 30 in good health and CMV-seropositive. Sequenced sample: PBMCs. The nucleotide sequence is given as TGTGCCAGCAGCCCCAAACAGGGTAACACCGGGGAGCTGTTTTTT. Its amino acids are CASSPKQGNTGELFF.